This TCR beta chain originates from a study of a mutant IDH1 vaccine in newly diagnosed glioma. In the case of this clone: Antigen specificity is unknown. Other DNA sequences in this sample translate to the same CDR3.

TCRdb keeps only in-frame clones here, not all; method: immunoSEQ multiplex PCR. The repertoire holds tens of thousands of clones, with about 80% as singletons. Time point specified: week 5, during vaccination. The study gave 300 ug of mutant IDH1 20-mer peptide per vaccine dose, with topical imiquimod. The study's findings and limits: Patients showed vaccine-induced immune responses at a rate of approximately 93%.

The CDR3 loop spans 15 amino acids. The material was PBMCs, obtained from a glioma patient whose treatment included an IDH1 peptide vaccine. This receptor was identified in a man aged 30 to 39 with glioma. J is TRBJ1-1 and V is TRBV21-1; TRBD1, as called in the table, went unchecked against the DNA. TRBV21-1 represents a pseudogene. CDR3 sequence reads: CASSTDLTVGTEAFF. DNA for the CDR3: TGTGCCAGCAGCACCGACTTGACAGTCGGCACTGAGGCTTTCTTT.